What follows describes a single TCR beta chain. This specimen belongs to a study of early T cells in non-severe SARS-CoV-2 infection. CDR1 and CDR2 from the germline V gene are DFQATT and SNEGSKA (reference sequence). There are 13 residues in the CDR3. Trimming shortened V by 6 bases and J by 0 bases, and 11 bases separated the two germline ends. TCRdb used MiXCR to reprocess the 5' RACE reads, holding one entry per CDR3 protein. The table includes 38,000 or so distinct CDR3 sequences, over 3.5% detected once. The sample taken for sequencing was whole blood. The rearrangement joins TRBV20-1 to TRBJ1-1, with D perhaps TRBD1 (6 bases). This TCR came from an adult who was a healthcare worker with PCR-confirmed SARS-CoV-2 infection or an uninfected control (not recorded which). The CDR3 DNA sequence: TGCAGTGCCAAGGGGGGAGTGAACACTGAAGCTTTCTTT. It encodes CSAKGGVNTEAFF.